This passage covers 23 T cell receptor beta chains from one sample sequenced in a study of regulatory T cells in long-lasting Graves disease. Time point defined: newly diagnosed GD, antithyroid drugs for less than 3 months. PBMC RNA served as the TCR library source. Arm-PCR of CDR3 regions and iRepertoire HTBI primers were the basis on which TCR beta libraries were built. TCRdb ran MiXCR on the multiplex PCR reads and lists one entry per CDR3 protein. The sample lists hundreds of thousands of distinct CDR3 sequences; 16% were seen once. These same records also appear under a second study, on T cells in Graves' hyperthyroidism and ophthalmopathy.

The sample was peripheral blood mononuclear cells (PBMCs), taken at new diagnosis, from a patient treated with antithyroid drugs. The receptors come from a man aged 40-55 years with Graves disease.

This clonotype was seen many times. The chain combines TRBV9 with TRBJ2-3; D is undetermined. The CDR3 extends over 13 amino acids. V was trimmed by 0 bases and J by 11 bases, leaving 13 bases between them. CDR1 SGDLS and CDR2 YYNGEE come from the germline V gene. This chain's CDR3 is CASSVAKGSEQYF. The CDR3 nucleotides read TGTGCCAGCAGCGTAGCTAAGGGCTCGGAGCAGTATTTT.

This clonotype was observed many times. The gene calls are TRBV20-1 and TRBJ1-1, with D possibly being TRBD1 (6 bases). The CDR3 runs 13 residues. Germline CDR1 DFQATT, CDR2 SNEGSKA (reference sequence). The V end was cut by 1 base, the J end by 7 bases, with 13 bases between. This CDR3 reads CSARGGGQGEAFF. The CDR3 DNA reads TGCAGTGCTAGAGGGGGGGGGCAGGGTGAAGCTTTCTTT.

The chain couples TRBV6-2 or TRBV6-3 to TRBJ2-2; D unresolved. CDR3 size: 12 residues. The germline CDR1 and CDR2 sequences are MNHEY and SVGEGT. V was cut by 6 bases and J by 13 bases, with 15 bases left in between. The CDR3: CASSNDGVRLFF. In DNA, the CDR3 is TGTGCCAGCAGCAATGACGGAGTCCGGCTGTTTTTT.

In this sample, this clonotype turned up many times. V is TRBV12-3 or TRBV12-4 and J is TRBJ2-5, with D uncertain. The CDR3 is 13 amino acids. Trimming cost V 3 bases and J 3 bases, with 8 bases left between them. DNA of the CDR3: TGTGCCAGCAGTTTGGCCACAGAAGAGACCCAGTACTTC. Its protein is CASSLATEETQYF.

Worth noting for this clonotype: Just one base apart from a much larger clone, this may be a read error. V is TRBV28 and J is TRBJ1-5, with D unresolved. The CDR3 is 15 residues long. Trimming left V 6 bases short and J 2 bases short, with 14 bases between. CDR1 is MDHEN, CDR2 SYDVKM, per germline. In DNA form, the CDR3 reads TGTGCCAGCAGACCCCGGACCTTAGGCAATCAGCCCCAGCATTTT. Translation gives CASRPRTLGNQPQHF.

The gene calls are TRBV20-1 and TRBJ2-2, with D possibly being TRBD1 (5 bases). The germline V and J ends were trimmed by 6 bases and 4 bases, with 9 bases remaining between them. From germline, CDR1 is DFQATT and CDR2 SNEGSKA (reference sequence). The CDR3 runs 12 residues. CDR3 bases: TGCAGTGCGCAGGGCCCCACCGGGGAGCTGTTTTTT. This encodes CSAQGPTGELFF.

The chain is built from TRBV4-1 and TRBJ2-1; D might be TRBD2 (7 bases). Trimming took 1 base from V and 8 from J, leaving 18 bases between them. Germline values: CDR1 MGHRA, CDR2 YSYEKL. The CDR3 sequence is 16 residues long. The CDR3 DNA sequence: TGCGCCAGCAGCCAAGCCCCGGGGGGCGGATTCCATGAGCAGTTCTTC. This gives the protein CASSQAPGGGFHEQFF.

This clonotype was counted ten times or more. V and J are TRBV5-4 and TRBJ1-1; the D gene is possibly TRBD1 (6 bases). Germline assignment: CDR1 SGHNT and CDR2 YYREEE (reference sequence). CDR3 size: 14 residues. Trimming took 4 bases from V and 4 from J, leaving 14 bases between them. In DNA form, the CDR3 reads TGTGCCAGCAGCCGTGGGGGGGCGGGCACTGAAGCTTTCTTT. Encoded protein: CASSRGGAGTEAFF.

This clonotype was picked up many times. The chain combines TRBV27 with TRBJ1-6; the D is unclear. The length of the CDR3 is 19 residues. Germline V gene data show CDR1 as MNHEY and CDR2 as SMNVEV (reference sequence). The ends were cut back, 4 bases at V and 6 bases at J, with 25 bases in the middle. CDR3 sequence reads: CASSSLGNSEYIGNSPLHF. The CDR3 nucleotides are TGTGCCAGCAGTTCTTTAGGGAACTCGGAATACATCGGTAATTCACCCCTCCACTTT.

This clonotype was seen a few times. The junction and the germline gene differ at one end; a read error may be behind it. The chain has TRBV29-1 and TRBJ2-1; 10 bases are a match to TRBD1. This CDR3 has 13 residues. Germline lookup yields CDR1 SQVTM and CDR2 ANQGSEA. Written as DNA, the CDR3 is TGCAGTGGACAGGGGGTAGGTTACAATGAGCAGCTCTTC. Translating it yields CSGQGVGYNEQLF.

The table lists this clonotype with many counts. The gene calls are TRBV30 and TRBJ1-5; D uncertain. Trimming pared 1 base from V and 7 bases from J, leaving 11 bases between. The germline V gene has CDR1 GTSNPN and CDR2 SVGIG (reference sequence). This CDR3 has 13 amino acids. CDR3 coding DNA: TGTGCCTGGAGTGCGAACCGGCGGCAGCCCCAGCATTTT. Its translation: CAWSANRRQPQHF.

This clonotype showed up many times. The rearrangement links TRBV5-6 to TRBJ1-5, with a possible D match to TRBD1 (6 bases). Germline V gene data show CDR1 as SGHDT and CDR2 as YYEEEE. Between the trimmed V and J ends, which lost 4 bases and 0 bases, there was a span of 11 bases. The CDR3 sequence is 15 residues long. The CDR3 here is CASSVGGYSNQPQHF. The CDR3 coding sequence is TGTGCCAGCAGCGTAGGGGGGTATAGCAATCAGCCCCAGCATTTT.

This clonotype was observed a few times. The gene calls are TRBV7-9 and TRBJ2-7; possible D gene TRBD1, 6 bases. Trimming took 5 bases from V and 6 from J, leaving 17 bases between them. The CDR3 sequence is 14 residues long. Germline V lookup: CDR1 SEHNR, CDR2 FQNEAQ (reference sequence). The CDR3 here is CASSPKGTGLEQYF. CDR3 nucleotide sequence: TGTGCCAGCAGCCCGAAGGGCACAGGGCTCGAGCAGTACTTC.

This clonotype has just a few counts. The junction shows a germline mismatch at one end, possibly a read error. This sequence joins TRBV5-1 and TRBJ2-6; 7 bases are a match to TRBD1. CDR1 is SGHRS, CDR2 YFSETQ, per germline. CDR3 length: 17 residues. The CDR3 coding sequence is TGTGCCAGCAGCTTGTTAACAGGGGACTCTGGGGCCAACGTCCTGACTTTC. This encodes CASSLLTGDSGANVLTF.

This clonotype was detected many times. CDR3 nucleotide sequence: TGTGCCTGGAACGGGGCAGGCTCCTACAATGAGCAGTTCTTC. Translating gives CAWNGAGSYNEQFF. J is TRBJ2-1 and V is TRBV30; D may match TRBD1 or TRBD2 (5 bases each). Trimming stripped 4 bases from V and 0 bases from J, with 10 bases between. This CDR3 is 14 amino acids long. Germline V gene data show CDR1 as GTSNPN and CDR2 as SVGIG (reference sequence). The complete variable domain, with remaining parts taken from reference TRBV30 and TRBJ2-1, reads SQTIHQWPATLVQPVGSPLSLECTVEGTSNPNLYWYRQAAGRGLQLLFYSVGIGQISSEVPQNLSASRPQDRQFILSSKKLLLSDSGFYLCAWNGAGSYNEQFFGPGTRLTVL.

In DNA, the CDR3 is TGTGCCAGCAGCTTACAGAATACAGATACGCAGTATTTT. The encoded protein is CASSLQNTDTQYF. The chain recombines TRBV7-3 with TRBJ2-3; no clear D gene. From germline, CDR1 is SGHTA and CDR2 FQGTGA. Deletions cut 2 bases from V and 3 bases from J, with 6 bases between. This CDR3 region has 13 residues.

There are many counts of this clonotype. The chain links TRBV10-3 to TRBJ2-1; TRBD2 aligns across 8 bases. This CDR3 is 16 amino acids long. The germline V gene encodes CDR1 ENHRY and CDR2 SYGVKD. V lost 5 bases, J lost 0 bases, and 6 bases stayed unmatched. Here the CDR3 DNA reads TGTGCCATCAGTAGCCAGCGGGGGAGCTCCTACAATGAGCAGTTCTTC. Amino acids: CAISSQRGSSYNEQFF.

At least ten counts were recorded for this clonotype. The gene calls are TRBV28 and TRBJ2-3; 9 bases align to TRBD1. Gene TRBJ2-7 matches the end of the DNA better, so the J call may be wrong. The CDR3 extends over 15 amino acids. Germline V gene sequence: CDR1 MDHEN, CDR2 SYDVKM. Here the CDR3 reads CASSTRRQGVYEQYF. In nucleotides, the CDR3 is TGTGCCAGCAGTACCCGAAGACAGGGGGTCTACGAGCAGTACTTC.

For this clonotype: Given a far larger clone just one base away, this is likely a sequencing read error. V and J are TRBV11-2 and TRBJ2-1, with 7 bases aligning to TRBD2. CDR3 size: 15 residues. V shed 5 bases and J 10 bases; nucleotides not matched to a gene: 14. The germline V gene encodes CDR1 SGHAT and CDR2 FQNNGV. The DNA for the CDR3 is TGTGCCAGCAGCCCCTCCCGGCGAAGGGACTACGAGCAGTTCTTC. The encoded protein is CASSPSRRRDYEQFF.

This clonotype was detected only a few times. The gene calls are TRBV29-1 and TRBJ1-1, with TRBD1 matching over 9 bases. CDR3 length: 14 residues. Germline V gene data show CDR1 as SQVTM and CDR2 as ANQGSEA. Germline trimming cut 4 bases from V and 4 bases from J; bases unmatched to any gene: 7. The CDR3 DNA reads TGCAGCGTTGTAGGGACAGGGAAGGCCACTGAAGCTTTCTTT. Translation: CSVVGTGKATEAFF.

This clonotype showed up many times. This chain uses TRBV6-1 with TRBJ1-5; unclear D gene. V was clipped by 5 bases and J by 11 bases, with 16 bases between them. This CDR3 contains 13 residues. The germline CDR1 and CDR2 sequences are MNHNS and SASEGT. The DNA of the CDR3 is TGTGCCAGCAGTCTGATCCAGTTATCAGCCCAGCATTTT. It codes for CASSLIQLSAQHF.

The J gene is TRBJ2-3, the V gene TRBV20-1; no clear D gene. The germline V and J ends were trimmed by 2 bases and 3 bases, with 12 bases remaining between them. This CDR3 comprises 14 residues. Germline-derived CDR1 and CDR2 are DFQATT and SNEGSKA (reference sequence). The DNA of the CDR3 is TGCAGTGCTAGATACGGGTTTCGTACAGATACGCAGTATTTT. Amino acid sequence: CSARYGFRTDTQYF.

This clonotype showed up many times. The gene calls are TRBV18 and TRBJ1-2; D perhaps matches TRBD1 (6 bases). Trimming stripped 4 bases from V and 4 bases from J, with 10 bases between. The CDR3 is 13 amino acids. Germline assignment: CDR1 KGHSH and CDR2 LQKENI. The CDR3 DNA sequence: TGTGCCAGCTCACGGGACAATCGCTATGGCTACACCTTC. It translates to CASSRDNRYGYTF.